The 4 T cell receptor beta chains listed next were all sequenced from one sample in a study of T cell responses to AZD1222 COVID-19 vaccine. This table comes from immunoSEQ multiplex PCR, and its TCRdb copy is limited to in-frame clones, with some not included. The profile shows 150,000 or so clones, approximately 93% of them singletons. This specimen consisted of peripheral blood, obtained on day 0 of MenACWY control vaccination. All receptors derive from an adult in good health.

The chain is built from TRBV29-1 and TRBJ2-7, with no clear D. Germline lookup yields CDR1 SQVTM and CDR2 ANQGSEA. V gave up 6 bases and J gave up 0 bases, with 9 bases separating them. The CDR3 has 12 residues. Written as DNA, the CDR3 is TGCAGCGTGGCCCTGAGCTCCTACGAGCAGTACTTC. Translation gives CSVALSSYEQYF.

This clone came up once. The V and J genes are TRBV5-1 and TRBJ2-3; D may be TRBD1 or TRBD2 (5 bases each). CDR3 length equals 16 residues. V was trimmed by 4 bases and J by 0 bases, leaving 15 bases between them. Per germline, CDR1 SGHRS and CDR2 YFSETQ. CDR3 in DNA: TGCGCCAGCAGCGTCGACAGCGGAGATAGCACAGATACGCAGTATTTT. Protein: CASSVDSGDSTDTQYF.

This chain uses TRBV14 with TRBJ1-2; no clear D. The CDR3 contains 16 residues. The germline CDR1 and CDR2 sequences are SGHDN and FVKESK. V was cut by 0 bases and J by 8 bases, with 19 bases left in between. This chain's CDR3 is CASSQEFDPMWNGYTF. CDR3 coding DNA: TGTGCCAGCAGCCAAGAATTCGACCCTATGTGGAACGGCTACACCTTC.

The chain employs TRBV6-6 and TRBJ1-2, with 8 bases identical to TRBD1. The CDR3 covers 15 residues. Germline V gene sequence: CDR1 MNHNY, CDR2 SVGAGI (reference sequence). The V gene end was trimmed by 0 bases and the J gene end by 9 bases; junction bases not matched to a gene: 9. The DNA of the CDR3 is TGTGCCAGCAGTTACTCGGGACAGGCGGTTGTGCGCTACACCTTC. Protein: CASSYSGQAVVRYTF.